A selection of T cell receptor beta chains follows, all from one sample in a study of T cell responses to AZD1222 COVID-19 vaccine. Sequenced by immunoSEQ multiplex PCR; TCRdb stores in-frame clones only, minus some. The sample has more than 140,000 clones; 88% are singletons. The sample here was peripheral blood, taken on day 0 of MenACWY control vaccination. All receptors derive from an adult in good health. The CDR3 runs from the conserved cysteine through the conserved F or W. Each record gives: D gene, clone size, V gene, J gene, CDR3 DNA, CDR3 protein. A D gene is named only where the DNA matches it firmly. Size tells how often a clone was seen (once, few, many) or the class of an expanded clone, and some rows leave it out.

>TRBD2|NA|TRBV10-3|TRBJ2-1
TGTGCCATCAGTGACTCTAGCGGGGGCTACAATGAGCAGTTCTTC
CAISDSSGGYNEQFF
>NA|NA|TRBV6-2/TRBV6-3|TRBJ1-5
TGTGCCAGCAGCATACCCAGGGTAAGGAGCAATCAGCCCCAGCATTTT
CASSIPRVRSNQPQHF
>NA|NA|TRBV24-1|TRBJ2-7
TGTGCCACCATTTCTGGGCTTTACGAGCAGTACTTC
CATISGLYEQYF
>NA|NA|TRBV28|TRBJ1-2
TGTGCCAGCAGTCGGACAGACTATGGCTACACCTTC
CASSRTDYGYTF
>TRBD1|NA|TRBV2|TRBJ1-1
TGTGCCAGCAGTCGACAGGGGGCCGTTAACACTGAAGCTTTCTTT
CASSRQGAVNTEAFF
>TRBD1|once|TRBV18|TRBJ1-2
TGTGCCAGCTCACCTGGACAGGTCTACTATGGCTACACCTTC
CASSPGQVYYGYTF
>NA|NA|TRBV7-2|TRBJ1-1
TGTGCCAGCAGCCCAGTGGGGTTTCGCGCTTTCTTT
CASSPVGFRAFF
>TRBD2|NA|TRBV7-8|TRBJ2-3
TGTGCCAGCAGCGTACGGACTAGCGATAGCACAGATACGCAGTATTTT
CASSVRTSDSTDTQYF
>NA|NA|TRBV10-3|TRBJ2-3
TGTGCCATCAAGGTAGATTTAGCTACAGATACGCAGTATTTT
CAIKVDLATDTQYF
>NA|NA|TRBV9|TRBJ1-1
TGTGCCAGCAGCGTAGCTTGGGGCACTGAAGCTTTCTTT
CASSVAWGTEAFF
>TRBD1|once|TRBV2|TRBJ2-2
TGTGCCAGCAGTTTCTCCCGGGACAGGGGCGGCACCGGGGAGCTGTTTTTT
CASSFSRDRGGTGELFF